These 16 T cell receptor beta chains were sequenced from one sample in a study of blood T cell repertoires in COVID-19. Sequencing used immunoSEQ multiplex PCR; TCRdb keeps in-frame clones, though not all of them. Here the sample spans about 260,000 clones, roughly 84% being singletons. Sample: peripheral blood. These receptors came from a woman aged 40 to 50 who had recovered from COVID-19.

This chain links TRBV5-1 with TRBJ2-1; a weak D match, TRBD2 (6 bases). V lost 4 bases to trimming and J lost 2 bases, with 10 bases between them. The CDR3 extends over 14 amino acids. CDR1 is SGHRS and CDR2 is YFSETQ in the germline V gene. This CDR3 reads CASSISSAYNEQFF. The CDR3 region has the DNA TGCGCCAGCAGCATCTCTAGCGCCTACAATGAGCAGTTCTTC.

The gene calls are TRBV18 and TRBJ2-2; D is undetermined. CDR1 is KGHSH and CDR2 is LQKENI in the germline V gene. This CDR3 comprises 16 residues. The germline V and J ends were trimmed by 2 bases and 4 bases, with 14 bases remaining between them. The CDR3 DNA is TGTGCCAGCTCACCAGATTCTTCCAGATTCACCGGGGAGCTGTTTTTT. This encodes CASSPDSSRFTGELFF.

This clone appeared a single time. The chain combines TRBV23-1 with TRBJ2-6, with no clear D. TRBV23-1 is an open reading frame whose function is uncertain. V was trimmed by 0 bases and J by 2 bases, leaving 14 bases between them. This CDR3 has 18 residues. The CDR3 sequence: CASSQSVAGETGANVLTF. The CDR3 bases are TGCGCCAGCAGTCAATCGGTGGCAGGCGAAACTGGGGCCAACGTCCTGACTTTC.

This rearrangement joins TRBV18 to TRBJ1-2; D gene ambiguous. V dropped 0 bases and J dropped 4 bases, with 9 bases sitting between them. This CDR3 is built from 14 residues. The V gene's germline CDR1 is KGHSH and CDR2 LQKENI. CDR3 loop: CASSPPAGFYGYTF. The CDR3 region has the DNA TGTGCCAGCTCACCACCGGCGGGGTTCTATGGCTACACCTTC.

The chain is built from TRBV7-6 and TRBJ2-3; D may be TRBD2 (5 bases). Trimming took off 5 bases at V and 8 bases at J, with 14 bases between the two ends. Germline V gives CDR1 SGHVS, CDR2 FNYEAQ. The CDR3 contains 13 residues. CDR3: CASSPNHAGTQYF. DNA for the CDR3: TGTGCCAGCAGCCCGAATCATGCGGGTACGCAGTATTTT.

The chain joins TRBV4-1 to TRBJ1-1; D possibly corresponds to TRBD1 (5 bases). Between the trimmed V and J ends, which lost 4 bases and 2 bases, there was a span of 17 bases. There are 16 residues in the CDR3. Germline values: CDR1 MGHRA, CDR2 YSYEKL. CDR3 sequence reads: CASSPQGEGVNTEAFF. The CDR3 bases are TGCGCCAGCAGCCCGCAAGGGGAGGGAGTTAACACTGAAGCTTTCTTT.

V usage is TRBV9 and J usage is TRBJ2-7; 9 nucleotides match TRBD1. In germline, CDR1 is SGDLS, CDR2 YYNGEE. CDR3 length: 14 amino acids. V was pared by 4 bases and J by 3 bases, with 5 bases of the junction left unmatched. This CDR3 reads CASSISGQGYEQYF. CDR3 in DNA: TGTGCCAGCAGCATCTCGGGACAGGGCTACGAGCAGTACTTC.

The chain links TRBV30 to TRBJ1-2; perhaps TRBD1 as D (5 bases). Per germline, CDR1 GTSNPN and CDR2 SVGIG (reference sequence). V lost 0 bases, J lost 7 bases, and 15 bases lay in between. The CDR3 is made up of 14 amino acids. The DNA for the CDR3 is TGTGCCTGGAGTGTACTCTATTCAGACAGTGGCTACACCTTC. This translates into CAWSVLYSDSGYTF.

This clone was seen only a few times. The sample carries other DNA sequences with the same CDR3. The V call is TRBV28, the J call TRBJ1-6, with TRBD1 matching over 10 bases. V trimming: 8 bases; J trimming: 10 bases; junction bases outside the gene matches: 8. The germline gives CDR1 MDHEN, CDR2 SYDVKM. This CDR3 is 14 amino acids long. CDR3 residues: CASSPGQGRSPLHF. The CDR3 bases are TGTGCCAGCTCTCCGGGACAGGGGAGGTCACCCCTCCACTTT.

The V call is TRBV9, the J call TRBJ1-2; D might be TRBD1 (6 bases). V lost 0 bases, J lost 5 bases, and 14 bases lay in between. The CDR3 is made up of 15 amino acids. CDR1 is SGDLS and CDR2 is YYNGEE in the germline V gene. For the CDR3, the DNA is TGTGCCAGCAGCGTAGGGGGAGGGACAAGTTATGGCTACACCTTC. Protein: CASSVGGGTSYGYTF.

This clone turned up a few times. The rearrangement joins TRBV5-1 to TRBJ2-1; 7 bases are shared with TRBD1. From germline, CDR1 is SGHRS and CDR2 YFSETQ. The junction had 6 bases not matched to a gene; V was cut back by 2 bases and J by 7 bases. The CDR3 loop spans 14 amino acids. The CDR3 protein is CASSLTGQENEQFF. The CDR3 DNA reads TGCGCCAGCAGCTTAACCGGACAGGAGAATGAGCAGTTCTTC.

J is TRBJ2-5 and V is TRBV6-1; tentatively, D is TRBD1 (5 bases). The CDR3 has 17 residues. Trimming stripped 4 bases from V and 0 bases from J, with 18 bases between. CDR1 and CDR2 from the germline V gene are MNHNS and SASEGT. As DNA, the CDR3 is TGTGCCAGCAGTGCCTTCTTGGACAACACCCACCAAGAGACCCAGTACTTC. Its translation: CASSAFLDNTHQETQYF.

This rearrangement joins TRBV28 to TRBJ2-2; no clear D. The V end was cut by 5 bases, the J end by 6 bases, with 13 bases between. The CDR3 is 14 amino acids. Germline CDR1 and CDR2: MDHEN and SYDVKM. This chain's CDR3 is CASSRLPAPGELFF. CDR3 nucleotides: TGTGCCAGCAGTCGACTCCCCGCGCCCGGGGAGCTGTTTTTT.

This chain joins TRBV7-2 and TRBJ1-4, with 8 nucleotides matching TRBD1. J was trimmed by 3 bases and V by 4 bases; bases with no gene match: 4. Germline V gene data show CDR1 as SGHTA and CDR2 as FQGNSA. This CDR3 is built from 15 residues. The DNA of the CDR3 is TGTGCCAGCAGCTCCAGGACAGGGTCTAATGAAAAACTGTTTTTT. Translation: CASSSRTGSNEKLFF.

The chain employs TRBV27 and TRBJ2-7, with a weak D call TRBD1 (6 bases). V was cut by 2 bases and J by 2 bases, with 13 bases left in between. CDR1 and CDR2 from the germline V gene are MNHEY and SMNVEV (reference sequence). The CDR3 is made up of 15 amino acids. The CDR3 region is CASSLHRVSPYEQYF. The CDR3 region has the DNA TGTGCCAGCAGTTTACACAGGGTTTCCCCCTACGAGCAGTACTTC.

This chain connects TRBV2 to TRBJ1-4; D unresolved. The CDR3 spans 14 residues. From germline, CDR1 is SNHLY and CDR2 FYNNEI. Trimming removed 3 bases at V and 4 bases at J, with 9 bases between. In nucleotides, the CDR3 is TGTGCCAGCAGTGATGGCAGATTTAATGAAAAACTGTTTTTT. Translated, it gives CASSDGRFNEKLFF.